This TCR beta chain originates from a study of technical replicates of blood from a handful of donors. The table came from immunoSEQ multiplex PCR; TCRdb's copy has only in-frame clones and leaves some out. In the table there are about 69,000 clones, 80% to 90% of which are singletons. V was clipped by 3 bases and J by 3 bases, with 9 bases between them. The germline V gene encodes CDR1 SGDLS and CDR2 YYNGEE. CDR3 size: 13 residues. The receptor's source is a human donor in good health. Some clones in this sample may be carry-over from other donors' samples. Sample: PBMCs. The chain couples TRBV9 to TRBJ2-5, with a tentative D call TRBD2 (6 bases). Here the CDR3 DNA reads TGTGCCAGCAGCGCGCGACTAGAAGAGACCCAGTACTTC. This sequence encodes CASSARLEETQYF. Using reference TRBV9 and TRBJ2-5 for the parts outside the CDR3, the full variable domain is DSGVTQTPKHLITATGQRVTLRCSPRSGDLSVYWYQQSLDQGLQFLIQYYNGEERAKGNILERFSAQQFPDLHSELNLSSLELGDSALYFCASSARLEETQYFGPGTRLLVL.